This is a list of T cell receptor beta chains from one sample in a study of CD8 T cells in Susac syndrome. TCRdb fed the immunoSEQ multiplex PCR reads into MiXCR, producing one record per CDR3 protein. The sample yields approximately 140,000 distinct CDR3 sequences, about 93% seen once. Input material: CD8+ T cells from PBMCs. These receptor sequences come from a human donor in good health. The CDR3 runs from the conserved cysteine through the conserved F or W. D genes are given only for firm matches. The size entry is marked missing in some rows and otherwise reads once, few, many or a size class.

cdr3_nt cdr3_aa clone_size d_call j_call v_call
TGTGCCAGCTCGGACAGCACAGATACGCAGTATTTT CASSDSTDTQYF - - TRBJ2-3 TRBV18
TGTGCCTGGAGCGGGGATAGCGGTACCACAGATACGCAGTATTTT CAWSGDSGTTDTQYF - - TRBJ2-3 TRBV30
TGCGCCAGCAGCTTGGAATGGCGGGAGTGGGCCGGGGAGCTGTTTTTT CASSLEWREWAGELFF - TRBD2 TRBJ2-2 TRBV5-1
TGTGCCAGTTCGACAGGGGGCGGCCTCGGAACCTACGAGCAGTACTTC CASSTGGGLGTYEQYF - TRBD1 TRBJ2-7 TRBV19
TGTGCCAGCAGCTTATTGATCGGAGAAGGGGAGCAGTTCTTC CASSLLIGEGEQFF - - TRBJ2-1 TRBV7-8
TGTGCCAGCAGCCCCTCGGGGGGTCCACCTTCTGGGGCCAACGTCCTGACTTTC CASSPSGGPPSGANVLTF - TRBD2 TRBJ2-6 TRBV12-3/TRBV12-4
TGCGCCAGCAGCATCGCGGGCTCTGGGGCCAACGTCCTGACTTTC CASSIAGSGANVLTF - - TRBJ2-6 TRBV5-1
TGTGCCAGCAGCTCAACAGGGGGCTCTGGCTACACCTTC CASSSTGGSGYTF - TRBD1 TRBJ1-2 TRBV9
TGTGCCAGCAGTAGACTTGACAATGAGCAGTTCTTC CASSRLDNEQFF - - TRBJ2-1 TRBV27
TGTGCCAGCAGCGTAGACCCAGATTTAGCCCACAGCGGGGCGCAGTATTTT CASSVDPDLAHSGAQYF - TRBD2 TRBJ2-3 TRBV9
TGTGCCAGTAGTATGATTTGGGGGCGGGGCTACAATGAGCAGTTCTTC CASSMIWGRGYNEQFF - - TRBJ2-1 TRBV19
TGTGCCAGCAGTGACGGACCCGGCTACACCTTC CASSDGPGYTF - - TRBJ1-2 TRBV6-2/TRBV6-3
TGTGCCAGCAGCTTAAACGGTGGAACCGGGGAGCTGTTTTTT CASSLNGGTGELFF - - TRBJ2-2 TRBV7-3
TGTGCCACCAGTGATTTGTCTGGCGACGAGCAGTACTTC CATSDLSGDEQYF - - TRBJ2-7 TRBV24-1
TGCAGTGGGGACAGGGGATCTTCCTCTGGGGCCAACGTCCTGACTTTC CSGDRGSSSGANVLTF once TRBD1 TRBJ2-6 TRBV20-1
TGTGCCAGCAGTTCCGGGAAAACCTACAATGAGCAGTTCTTC CASSSGKTYNEQFF - - TRBJ2-1 TRBV7-8
TGTGCCAGCAGCGGCCCGGAGGAGATGGCCAAAAACATTCAGTACTTC CASSGPEEMAKNIQYF - - TRBJ2-4 TRBV2
TGTGCCAGCAGCTCTGGATTGACAGATTATTATGGCTACACCTTC CASSSGLTDYYGYTF - - TRBJ1-2 TRBV5-4
TGTGCCAGCAGCCAAGGGCAGAACTTTAATGAAAAACTGTTTTTT CASSQGQNFNEKLFF - - TRBJ1-4 TRBV14
TGTGCCAGCAGTATAGGGATTCCCTACGAGCAGTACTTC CASSIGIPYEQYF - - TRBJ2-7 TRBV7-9
TGTGCCAGCAGCCAGGACAGGGGGCTGCGAGAGACCCAGTACTTC CASSQDRGLRETQYF - TRBD1 TRBJ2-5 TRBV3-1
TGTGCCAGCAGCGCCGGGACTAGCGTCGCAGATACGCAGTATTTT CASSAGTSVADTQYF - TRBD2 TRBJ2-3 TRBV9
TGTGCCAGTAGCCCTAGCGGGAGGCCTCTCTACAATGAGCAGTTCTTC CASSPSGRPLYNEQFF - TRBD2 TRBJ2-1 TRBV19
TGTGCCAGCAGTGTTCTAGCGGGAGGGAATGAGCAGTTCTTC CASSVLAGGNEQFF - TRBD2 TRBJ2-1 TRBV27
TGTGCCACCAGCGACCGCCGCGGGGACGGGGAGCCCCAGCATTTT CATSDRRGDGEPQHF once - TRBJ1-5 TRBV15
TGCAGTGCTAGGCGGGGGTCCTACGAGCAGTACTTC CSARRGSYEQYF - TRBD2 TRBJ2-7 TRBV20-1
TGTGCCAGCAGCTTAGGCGGGACAGCTAATCAGCCCCAGCATTTT CASSLGGTANQPQHF - TRBD1 TRBJ1-5 TRBV7-9
TGTGCCAGCAGTTTCGACTACGAGCAGTACTTC CASSFDYEQYF few - TRBJ2-7 TRBV12-3/TRBV12-4
TGTGCCAGCAGCTTCTTTAGCGGTACCCTCTCCTACGAGCAGTACTTC CASSFFSGTLSYEQYF - - TRBJ2-7 TRBV5-4
TGTGCCAGCAGCGGAGCGGGAGGTGAAGAGCAGTACTTC CASSGAGGEEQYF - TRBD2 TRBJ2-7 TRBV7-2
TGTGCCAGCAGTCCAACTAGCGGGTGGAACACCGGGGAGCTGTTTTTT CASSPTSGWNTGELFF - TRBD2 TRBJ2-2 TRBV27